This T cell receptor beta chain was captured in a study of CD4+ T cells in melanoma. Sequenced by immunoSEQ multiplex PCR; TCRdb stores in-frame clones only, minus some. The table has around 55,000 clones, roughly two thirds seen once; the top ten hold about 5.1%. This receptor was identified in a human donor with melanoma. Sample: tumor tissue.

The CDR3 here is CASSRDTEAFF. DNA of the CDR3: TGTGCCAGCAGCAGGGACACTGAAGCTTTCTTT. The gene calls are TRBV7-9 and TRBJ1-1; D not resolved. Germline CDR1 and CDR2: SEHNR and FQNEAQ (reference sequence). This CDR3 has 11 residues. V dropped 5 bases and J dropped 3 bases, with 4 bases sitting between them.